These 10 T cell receptor beta chains were all obtained from the same sample, sequenced in a study of blood T cell repertoires in COVID-19 (TCRdb year 2020). The protocol used for the library was the immunoSEQ multiplex PCR assay. Not all clones reach the TCRdb copy of this immuneACCESS table, which keeps in-frame sequences only. Checked studies attribute under half of the gap to unresolved V genes and leave the rest unexplained. The sample table records 300,000 or so clones; 85% to 90% of these occur just once. The ten largest account for more than 9% of the sample. Input material: PBMCs or T cells enriched from blood (not recorded which). The receptors stem from a woman aged 18-29 years who had recovered from COVID-19.

This chain connects TRBV28 to TRBJ2-3, with a possible D match to TRBD2 (6 bases). CDR3 length: 14 residues. Trimming shortened V by 2 bases and J by 4 bases, and 10 bases separated the two germline ends. Germline CDR1 is MDHEN and CDR2 is SYDVKM. The CDR3 loop is CASSLTGVADTQYF. In DNA form, the CDR3 reads TGTGCCAGCAGTTTAACGGGAGTAGCAGATACGCAGTATTTT.

The rearrangement joins TRBV19 to TRBJ1-5; no clear D. V was clipped by 3 bases and J by 2 bases, with 8 bases between them. Germline V gene data show CDR1 as LNHDA and CDR2 as SQIVND (reference sequence). This CDR3 comprises 14 residues. DNA for the CDR3: TGTGCCAGTAGTATCGGTTCTGGCAATCAGCCCCAGCATTTT. Translated, it gives CASSIGSGNQPQHF.

The rearrangement links TRBV18 to TRBJ2-3; 10 positions match TRBD1. CDR3 length: 16 amino acids. Germline V gene data show CDR1 as KGHSH and CDR2 as LQKENI. The junction had 7 bases not matched to a gene; V was cut back by 3 bases and J by 4 bases. CDR3 sequence: CASSPRTGGSADTQYF. CDR3 nucleotides: TGTGCCAGCTCACCCCGGACAGGGGGGAGCGCAGATACGCAGTATTTT.

The chain recombines TRBV5-1 with TRBJ2-5; TRBD1 matches 8 bases. Germline CDR1 and CDR2: SGHRS and YFSETQ. The V segment lost 3 bases and the J segment 5 bases; nucleotides outside the gene matches: 0. The CDR3 consists of 12 residues. Written as DNA, the CDR3 is TGCGCCAGCAGCTGGGACAGGGAGACCCAGTACTTC. Residues: CASSWDRETQYF.

V usage is TRBV2 and J usage is TRBJ1-2; unclear D gene. The germline V gene has CDR1 SNHLY and CDR2 FYNNEI. The CDR3 spans 13 residues. V shed 3 bases and J shed 9 bases, with 14 bases lying between them. Written as DNA, the CDR3 is TGTGCCAGCAGTGACCGGGGAGGCTGGCGCTACACCTTC. Its protein product is CASSDRGGWRYTF.

The chain carries TRBV12-5 and TRBJ2-7, with TRBD1 as a possible D gene (8 bases). The V gene's germline CDR1 is LGHNT and CDR2 FRNRAP. V lost 0 bases and J 2 bases, leaving 14 bases between the germline ends. This CDR3 is 16 amino acids long. This chain's CDR3 is CASGLVRTGTTYEQYF. CDR3 sequence (DNA): TGTGCTAGTGGTTTGGTAAGGACAGGGACTACCTACGAGCAGTACTTC.

This clone came up a few times. The rearrangement uses TRBV6-5 and TRBJ1-5; 10 nucleotides match TRBD1. CDR3 length: 14 amino acids. With V trimmed by 9 bases and J by 5 bases, 7 bases remained unmatched. Looked up from germline, CDR1 is MNHEY and CDR2 is SVGAGI. DNA of the CDR3: TGTGCCAGTGAGACAGGGGGCGCGGATCAGCCCCAGCATTTT. Translated: CASETGGADQPQHF.

This clone was found once. The chain uses TRBV11-1 and TRBJ1-2; a weak D match, TRBD1 (5 bases). This CDR3 contains 12 residues. The V end lost 2 bases, the J end lost 8 bases, and 9 bases lay between the germline ends. Germline V gives CDR1 SGHAT, CDR2 FQDESV (reference sequence). This CDR3 reads CASSLLGHGYTF. CDR3 DNA sequence: TGTGCCAGCAGCTTACTAGGACACGGCTACACCTTC.

CDR3 loop: CASSFGGQGVSFRQFF. CDR3 in DNA: TGTGCCAGCAGTTTTGGGGGACAGGGGGTTTCGTTCCGGCAGTTCTTC. V and J are TRBV27 and TRBJ2-1; 11 bases align to TRBD1. The CDR3 extends over 16 amino acids. CDR1 and CDR2 (germline): MNHEY, SMNVEV (reference sequence). J was trimmed by 12 bases and V by 3 bases; bases with no gene match: 13.

The CDR3 region is CASSLGAMNTEAFF. Written as DNA, the CDR3 is TGTGCCAGCAGTTTAGGGGCTATGAACACTGAAGCTTTCTTT. The V and J genes are TRBV28 and TRBJ1-1; TRBD1 might be the D (5 bases). This CDR3 is 14 amino acids long. With 2 bases removed from V and 0 bases from J, the gap between germline ends came to 7 bases. Germline V gene data show CDR1 as MDHEN and CDR2 as SYDVKM.